Listed below are T cell receptor beta chains from one sample, sequenced in a study of blood T cell repertoires in COVID-19. Clones were read by immunoSEQ multiplex PCR, and TCRdb kept only the in-frame ones, dropping some. The repertoire holds under 300,000 clones, with 75% to 90% as singletons. The sample taken for sequencing was PBMCs or T cells enriched from blood (not recorded which). The receptor source for this set is a woman aged 25 to 39 with acute COVID-19. The CDR3 runs from the conserved cysteine through the conserved F or W. D genes are given only for firm matches. Size tells how often a clone was seen (once, few, many) or the class of an expanded clone, and some rows leave it out.

clone_size	cdr3_length	j_call	v_call	d_call	cdr3_aa	cdr3_nt
NA	14	TRBJ1-1	TRBV5-1	TRBD1	CASSPGTGGSEAFF	TGCGCCAGCAGCCCTGGGACAGGAGGGTCTGAAGCTTTCTTT
NA	20	TRBJ2-1	TRBV7-3	TRBD1	CASSLHGTGGRRASYNEQFF	TGTGCCAGCAGCTTGCACGGGACAGGAGGTCGGAGGGCCTCCTACAATGAGCAGTTCTTC
NA	17	TRBJ2-1	TRBV7-9	NA	CASSSGLRSSSYNEQFF	TGTGCCAGCAGCTCGGGACTCAGATCAAGCTCCTACAATGAGCAGTTCTTC
NA	15	TRBJ2-1	TRBV19	NA	CASSLGLLSYNEQFF	TGTGCCAGTAGTCTTGGACTACTGTCCTACAATGAGCAGTTCTTC
NA	13	TRBJ2-1	TRBV9	TRBD2	CASTGTSPLEQFF	TGTGCCAGCACCGGGACTAGCCCGCTTGAGCAGTTCTTC
NA	15	TRBJ2-3	TRBV7-2	NA	CASSLGPAGTDTQYF	TGTGCCAGCAGCTTAGGCCCAGCGGGCACAGATACGCAGTATTTT
NA	12	TRBJ2-1	TRBV6-5	NA	CASSPLGHEQFF	TGTGCCAGCAGCCCCCTTGGGCATGAGCAGTTCTTC
NA	15	TRBJ2-2	TRBV6-5	TRBD2	CASRAGTGLAGELFF	TGTGCCAGCAGGGCCGGAACGGGACTAGCCGGGGAGCTGTTTTTT
NA	19	TRBJ2-1	TRBV5-8	NA	CASRPSMTRRRSVDNEQFF	TGTGCCAGCAGACCCTCCATGACTAGGAGGCGAAGCGTGGACAATGAGCAGTTCTTC
NA	13	TRBJ2-1	TRBV24-1	TRBD1	CATGTGWGNEQFF	TGTGCCACGGGGACAGGTTGGGGCAATGAGCAGTTCTTC
once	12	TRBJ1-1	TRBV14	NA	CASSQAGTEAFF	TGTGCCAGCAGCCAAGCAGGCACTGAAGCTTTCTTT
NA	16	TRBJ2-3	TRBV7-2	TRBD2	CASSSLAGTSTDTQYF	TGTGCCAGCAGCTCTCTAGCGGGCACAAGCACAGATACGCAGTATTTT
NA	14	TRBJ1-2	TRBV7-9	TRBD1	CASSGTGTNYGYTF	TGTGCCAGCAGTGGGACAGGGACGAACTATGGCTACACCTTC